The 26 T cell receptor beta chains in this list originate from one sample, sequenced in a study of blood T cell repertoires in COVID-19. Clones were read by immunoSEQ multiplex PCR, and TCRdb kept only the in-frame ones, dropping some. The repertoire holds about 200,000 clones, with around 90% as singletons. Material: peripheral blood. Source of these receptors: a man aged 50-60 years with acute or convalescent COVID-19.

This clone turned up a few times. This chain joins TRBV30 and TRBJ2-3; TRBD2 matches 13 bases. The CDR3 covers 15 residues. V was pared by 5 bases and J by 0 bases, with 2 bases of the junction left unmatched. Germline V lookup: CDR1 GTSNPN, CDR2 SVGIG (reference sequence). CDR3 nucleotides: TGTGCCTGGGGGGGACTAGCGGGGAGCACAGATACGCAGTATTTT. Residues: CAWGGLAGSTDTQYF. Based on the CDR3 plus reference TRBV30 and TRBJ2-3, the full variable domain is SQTIHQWPATLVQPVGSPLSLECTVEGTSNPNLYWYRQAAGRGLQLLFYSVGIGQISSEVPQNLSASRPQDRQFILSSKKLLLSDSGFYLCAWGGLAGSTDTQYFGPGTRLTVL.

The CDR3 loop reads CASSQAGTGGNQPQHF. CDR3 nucleotides: TGTGCCAGCAGCCAGGCCGGGACAGGGGGCAATCAGCCCCAGCATTTT. This sequence joins TRBV3-1 (or the pseudogene TRBV3-2) and TRBJ1-5; 10 bases line up with TRBD1. The CDR3 extends over 16 amino acids. V was pared by 3 bases and J by 2 bases, with 4 bases of the junction left unmatched. CDR1 LGHDT and CDR2 YNNKEL come from the germline V gene (reference sequence).

This sequence joins TRBV10-3 and TRBJ1-5; D not certain. The germline V gene has CDR1 ENHRY and CDR2 SYGVKD. Trimming shortened V by 3 bases and J by 7 bases, and 10 bases separated the two germline ends. This CDR3 contains 13 residues. The CDR3 bases are TGTGCCATCAGTGATGCAGGCGGGCAGCCCCAGCATTTT. Encoded protein: CAISDAGGQPQHF.

This clone came up once. The chain carries TRBV6-5 and TRBJ1-6; D is unresolved. Trimming took 7 bases from V and 7 from J, leaving 14 bases between them. The CDR3 consists of 14 residues. The germline V gene encodes CDR1 MNHEY and CDR2 SVGAGI. CDR3 loop: CASNPDRGNSPLHF. Here the CDR3 DNA reads TGTGCCAGCAACCCGGACCGGGGAAATTCACCCCTCCACTTT.

The CDR3: CASSYQTSGPTGELFF. The CDR3 DNA reads TGTGCCAGCAGTTACCAGACTAGCGGGCCCACCGGGGAGCTGTTTTTT. The V call is TRBV6-6, the J call TRBJ2-2; 10 bases fit TRBD2. After removal of 2 bases from V and 4 bases from J, the junction contained 4 bases not matched to a gene. Germline V lookup: CDR1 MNHNY, CDR2 SVGAGI (reference sequence). The CDR3 length is 16 residues.

The chain uses TRBV7-6 and TRBJ2-3; tentative D call: TRBD2 (5 bases). V was trimmed by 3 bases and J by 0 bases, leaving 13 bases between them. CDR3 length equals 16 residues. In germline, CDR1 is SGHVS, CDR2 FNYEAQ. CDR3 protein: CASSLDWEASTDTQYF. The DNA of the CDR3 is TGTGCCAGCAGCTTGGACTGGGAAGCGAGCACAGATACGCAGTATTTT.

This chain uses TRBV28 with TRBJ1-5; 7 bases map to TRBD1. This CDR3 contains 16 residues. V was pared by 6 bases and J by 2 bases, with 10 bases of the junction left unmatched. Looked up from germline, CDR1 is MDHEN and CDR2 is SYDVKM. The CDR3 DNA reads TGTGCCAGCAGCTCGATCAGACAGGGTGGCAATCAGCCCCAGCATTTT. This sequence encodes CASSSIRQGGNQPQHF.

The gene calls are TRBV6-5 and TRBJ1-2; D possibly corresponds to TRBD1 (6 bases). Trimming removed 0 bases from V and 4 bases from J, with 15 bases in between. The CDR3 covers 16 residues. Germline V CDR1 and CDR2: MNHEY, SVGAGI. The CDR3 DNA sequence: TGTGCCAGCAGTTACTCGACGACAGGATGGGGCTATGGCTACACCTTC. This codes for CASSYSTTGWGYGYTF.

The chain couples TRBV9 to TRBJ2-1; D uncertain. The germline CDR1 and CDR2 sequences are SGDLS and YYNGEE. V shed 3 bases and J shed 4 bases, with 8 bases lying between them. This CDR3 spans 13 amino acids. In nucleotides, the CDR3 is TGTGCCAGCAGCGCAGACTGGTACAATGAGCAGTTCTTC. Encoded protein: CASSADWYNEQFF.

The chain combines TRBV3-1 (or the pseudogene TRBV3-2) with TRBJ1-6; 7 bases align to TRBD1. This CDR3 has 15 amino acids. The V gene's germline CDR1 is LGHDT and CDR2 YNNKEL (reference sequence). Unmatched junction bases numbered 5, after V lost 2 bases and J lost 7 bases. The CDR3 DNA reads TGTGCCAGCAGCCAAAACACAGGGGTGAATTCACCCCTCCACTTT. Translation gives CASSQNTGVNSPLHF.

The chain uses TRBV6-6 and TRBJ1-1, with D uncertain. V shed 0 bases and J shed 10 bases, with 21 bases lying between them. The germline CDR1 and CDR2 sequences are MNHNY and SVGAGI (reference sequence). This CDR3 contains 16 residues. The CDR3 loop is CASSYSGATRLSGAFF. In nucleotides, the CDR3 is TGTGCCAGCAGTTACTCGGGAGCGACAAGACTCTCTGGAGCTTTCTTT.

This chain uses TRBV5-1 with TRBJ2-5, with TRBD1 as a possible D gene (6 bases). The V end was cut by 4 bases, the J end by 1 base, with 14 bases between. Germline V gene data show CDR1 as SGHRS and CDR2 as YFSETQ. This CDR3 spans 15 amino acids. The CDR3 coding sequence is TGCGCCAGCAGCCCGAGTGGACAGTCCCAAGAGACCCAGTACTTC. Its translation is CASSPSGQSQETQYF.

This chain connects TRBV28 to TRBJ1-2; 9 bases match TRBD1. With 2 bases clipped from V and 6 bases from J, the junction kept 10 bases outside the gene matches. Germline assignment: CDR1 MDHEN and CDR2 SYDVKM. This CDR3 region has 16 residues. DNA of the CDR3: TGTGCCAGCAGTTTACGTAGAGGACAGGGGAGACATGGCTACACCTTC. Its protein is CASSLRRGQGRHGYTF.

This clone was found many times. The genes are TRBV10-1 and TRBJ2-7, with D maybe TRBD1 (6 bases). Trimming removed 8 bases from V and 6 bases from J, with 14 bases in between. From germline, CDR1 is WNHNN and CDR2 SYGVQD (reference sequence). The CDR3 sequence is 12 residues long. The CDR3 region is CASRTIQGEQYV. The CDR3 DNA sequence: TGCGCCAGCCGAACCATACAGGGCGAGCAGTACGTC.

The chain is built from TRBV5-5 and TRBJ2-6, with D tentatively TRBD1 (6 bases). This CDR3 comprises 19 residues. V dropped 4 bases and J dropped 4 bases, with 24 bases sitting between them. Germline CDR1 reads SGHKS; CDR2 reads YYEKEE (reference sequence). This CDR3 is CASSRRGALGSRGANVLTF. Here the CDR3 DNA reads TGTGCCAGCAGCCGCAGGGGCGCGTTGGGGAGCCGCGGGGCCAACGTCCTGACTTTC.

This chain links TRBV7-3 with TRBJ1-6; D ambiguous. V was trimmed by 4 bases and J by 10 bases, leaving 14 bases between them. Germline V gene lookup returns CDR1 SGHTA and CDR2 FQGTGA. The CDR3 spans 14 residues. The CDR3 loop reads CASSSMGVGSPLHF. The DNA of the CDR3 is TGTGCCAGCAGCTCTATGGGAGTTGGGTCACCCCTCCACTTT.

The J gene is TRBJ2-3, the V gene TRBV10-3, with D maybe TRBD2 (5 bases). CDR3 size: 14 residues. V lost 6 bases and J 5 bases, leaving 15 bases between the germline ends. Germline CDR1 ENHRY, CDR2 SYGVKD. The CDR3, as DNA: TGTGCCATCAGGGGAAGGGAAGGAGGAGATACGCAGTATTTT. Translating it yields CAIRGREGGDTQYF.

This chain links TRBV20-1 with TRBJ2-1, with 7 bases that match TRBD2. Germline lookup yields CDR1 DFQATT and CDR2 SNEGSKA (reference sequence). This CDR3 is 11 amino acids long. The CDR3 sequence: CRVQLASEQFF. CDR3 nucleotide sequence: TGCAGAGTACAACTAGCGAGTGAGCAGTTCTTC.

The CDR3 nucleotides read TGTGCCAGCAGTGGGGGCGGGGCGATAACATCTGGGAATTCACCCCTCCACTTT. The encoded protein is CASSGGGAITSGNSPLHF. The rearrangement uses TRBV25-1 and TRBJ1-6; possible D gene TRBD1, 5 bases. Germline V gives CDR1 MGHDK, CDR2 SYGVNS. The CDR3 runs to 18 residues. The germline V and J ends were trimmed by 4 bases and 7 bases, with 23 bases remaining between them.

V usage is TRBV19 and J usage is TRBJ2-1, with 7 nucleotides matching TRBD2. The CDR3 has 15 residues. The germline V gene has CDR1 LNHDA and CDR2 SQIVND (reference sequence). Germline trimming cut 3 bases from V and 6 bases from J; bases unmatched to any gene: 8. The DNA of the CDR3 is TGTGCCAGTAGTATTCCCGGGAGGTCAACCAATGAGCAGTTCTTC. Protein sequence: CASSIPGRSTNEQFF.

In this sample, this clone turned up a few times. The chain is built from TRBV15 and TRBJ2-2; maybe TRBD2 (5 bases). Trimming cost V 5 bases and J 1 base, with 8 bases left between them. The length of the CDR3 is 14 residues. Germline assignment: CDR1 LNHNV and CDR2 YYDKDF (reference sequence). CDR3 coding DNA: TGTGCCACCAGCTTTGCGGGGAACACCGGGGAGCTGTTTTTT. It is translated as CATSFAGNTGELFF.

This rearrangement joins TRBV6-5 to TRBJ2-1; D gene ambiguous. Trimming pared 6 bases from V and 12 bases from J, leaving 18 bases between. The CDR3 is 13 amino acids. CDR1 MNHEY and CDR2 SVGAGI come from the germline V gene. The CDR3 sequence: CASSPQQTIAQFF. As DNA, the CDR3 is TGTGCCAGCAGCCCCCAGCAGACAATCGCGCAGTTCTTC.

The V and J genes are TRBV27 and TRBJ2-2, with 9 bases that match TRBD1. The germline gives CDR1 MNHEY, CDR2 SMNVEV (reference sequence). The CDR3 contains 18 residues. V dropped 7 bases and J dropped 5; count of bases not matched to a gene: 17. The CDR3 here is CASKRREQGASGTGELFF. DNA for the CDR3: TGTGCCAGCAAACGCCGGGAACAGGGGGCATCCGGGACCGGGGAGCTGTTTTTT.

The genes are TRBV5-1 and TRBJ2-5; 9 bases line up with TRBD1. Germline assignment: CDR1 SGHRS and CDR2 YFSETQ. This CDR3 region has 14 residues. J lost 5 bases, V lost 4 bases, and 6 bases had no gene match. CDR3 nucleotide sequence: TGCGCCAGCAGCACAGGGGGCGCAGGGGAGACCCAGTACTTC. This codes for CASSTGGAGETQYF. The full variable domain, completed using reference TRBV5-1 and TRBJ2-5, is KAGVTQTPRYLIKTRGQQVTLSCSPISGHRSVSWYQQTPGQGLQFLFEYFSETQRNKGNFPGRFSGRQFSNSRSEMNVSTLELGDSALYLCASSTGGAGETQYFGPGTRLLVL.

The CDR3 sequence is CASSLVWRGLADTQYF. CDR3 nucleotides: TGTGCCAGCAGCTTAGTTTGGCGGGGGCTGGCAGATACGCAGTATTTT. This rearrangement joins TRBV7-6 to TRBJ2-3, with a tentative D call TRBD2 (7 bases). Germline V gene lookup returns CDR1 SGHVS and CDR2 FNYEAQ. Trimming left V 1 base short and J 4 bases short, with 15 bases between. The CDR3 is made up of 16 amino acids. Drawing the rest from reference TRBV7-6 and TRBJ2-3, the complete variable domain is GAGVSQSPRYKVTKRGQDVALRCDPISGHVSLYWYRQALGQGPEFLTYFNYEAQQDKSGLPNDRFSAERPEGSISTLTIQRTEQRDSAMYRCASSLVWRGLADTQYFGPGTRLTVL.

This chain connects TRBV18 to TRBJ1-1; D perhaps matches TRBD1 (5 bases). Trimming stripped 3 bases from V and 6 bases from J, with 11 bases between. This CDR3 is built from 13 residues. Germline V gives CDR1 KGHSH, CDR2 LQKENI. Here the CDR3 reads CASSPTGGSEAFF. The CDR3 region has the DNA TGTGCCAGCTCACCCACGGGGGGGTCTGAAGCTTTCTTT.